This is a list of T cell receptor beta chains from one sample in a study of OX40 agonist ivuxolimab in advanced cancers. The table came from immunoSEQ multiplex PCR; TCRdb's copy has only in-frame clones and leaves some out. In the table there are approximately 100,000 clones, approximately 85% of which are singletons. Material: CD4+ or CD8+ T cells sorted from blood, obtained in a trial of the OX40 agonist ivuxolimab. The receptors were gathered from an adult with an advanced solid tumor such as melanoma, head and neck, liver or kidney cancer. CDR3s include the opening cysteine and the closing phenylalanine or tryptophan. Each record gives: clone size, J gene, D gene, V gene, CDR3 length, CDR3 protein, CDR3 DNA. A D gene is named only where the DNA matches it firmly. Expanded clones get a size class; other rows say once, few or many, or leave the size out.

>NA|TRBJ1-1|NA|TRBV4-2|14
CASSFQGGNTEAFF
TGTGCCAGCAGCTTTCAAGGGGGGAACACTGAAGCTTTCTTT
>once|TRBJ2-2|TRBD2|TRBV11-2|16
CASSLLAGGNTGELFF
TGTGCCAGCAGCTTACTAGCGGGAGGGAACACCGGGGAGCTGTTTTTT
>NA|TRBJ2-7|TRBD2|TRBV9|15
CASSTLAGVDSEQYF
TGTGCCAGCAGCACCCTGGCGGGAGTGGACTCCGAGCAGTACTTC
>NA|TRBJ1-4|NA|TRBV6-6|16
CASRERRAAVGEKLFF
TGTGCCAGCAGAGAGCGGCGGGCGGCGGTGGGTGAAAAACTGTTTTTT
>NA|TRBJ2-2|TRBD1|TRBV5-4|14
CASSGSTGTGELFF
TGTGCCAGCAGCGGGTCGACAGGGACCGGGGAGCTGTTTTTT
>many|TRBJ2-7|NA|TRBV19|16
CASSFDDTTRRQEQYF
TGTGCCAGTAGTTTCGACGACACAACGAGACGTCAAGAGCAGTACTTC
>NA|TRBJ1-2|TRBD1|TRBV5-1|18
CASSMGGKRQGGSYGYTF
TGCGCCAGCAGCATGGGGGGAAAGAGACAGGGAGGAAGCTATGGCTACACCTTC
>NA|TRBJ2-7|NA|TRBV11-2|15
CASSLVAGAGYEQYF
TGTGCCAGCAGCTTAGTCGCAGGGGCAGGCTACGAGCAGTACTTC
>NA|TRBJ1-2|NA|TRBV7-9|12
CASSVPQGGYTF
TGTGCCAGCAGCGTCCCCCAGGGCGGCTACACCTTC
>NA|TRBJ1-1|NA|TRBV19|15
CASSIGRSMNTEAFF
TGTGCCAGTAGTATAGGGAGGAGTATGAACACTGAAGCTTTCTTT
>once|TRBJ2-2|NA|TRBV25-1|13
CASSDPGRPKLFF
TGTGCCAGCAGTGACCCCGGGCGGCCAAAGCTGTTTTTT
>NA|TRBJ2-5|NA|TRBV25-1|14
CASSEIGQQETQYF
TGTGCCAGCAGTGAGATCGGACAGCAAGAGACCCAGTACTTC
>NA|TRBJ2-3|TRBD2|TRBV6-5|14
CASSHRGGTDTQYF
TGTGCCAGCAGCCATAGGGGAGGGACAGATACGCAGTATTTT
>NA|TRBJ2-2|NA|TRBV28|12
CASGGTDGELFF
TGTGCCAGCGGAGGGACAGACGGGGAGCTGTTTTTT
>NA|TRBJ2-7|NA|TRBV6-1|12
CASSETSGEQYF
TGTGCCAGCAGTGAAACTAGTGGTGAGCAGTACTTC
>NA|TRBJ2-3|TRBD2|TRBV9|20
CASSVSPLADISDGTDTQYF
TGTGCCAGCAGCGTCAGCCCTCTAGCGGATATATCGGACGGCACAGATACGCAGTATTTT
>NA|TRBJ2-3|NA|TRBV6-5|13
CASNGGETDTQYF
TGTGCCAGCAACGGCGGGGAGACAGATACGCAGTATTTT
>once|TRBJ2-7|NA|TRBV25-1|14
CASRPGGASYEQYF
TGTGCCAGCAGGCCGGGGGGCGCGTCCTACGAGCAGTACTTC
>NA|TRBJ2-2|TRBD1|TRBV28|16
CASSLPGTGVTGELFF
TGTGCCAGCAGTTTACCGGGGACAGGGGTTACCGGGGAGCTGTTTTTT
>NA|TRBJ1-6|NA|TRBV5-6|15
CASSKGWGYNSPLHF
TGTGCCAGCAGCAAAGGATGGGGGTATAATTCACCCCTCCACTTT
>NA|TRBJ2-7|NA|TRBV19|14
CASNPGTDTYEQYF
TGTGCCAGTAACCCCGGGACGGATACCTACGAGCAGTACTTC
>NA|TRBJ2-7|NA|TRBV5-1|12
CASTPAEDEQYF
TGCGCCAGCACCCCTGCGGAGGACGAGCAGTACTTC
>NA|TRBJ2-1|TRBD1|TRBV7-3|15
CASSPYRDRGNEQFF
TGTGCCAGCAGCCCCTACCGGGACAGGGGGAATGAGCAGTTCTTC
>few|TRBJ2-2|NA|TRBV10-3|15
CAISERAGGTGELFF
TGTGCCATCAGTGAGCGGGCAGGGGGGACCGGGGAGCTGTTTTTT
>NA|TRBJ2-7|NA|TRBV28|10
CASGSYEQYF
TGTGCCAGCGGATCCTACGAGCAGTACTTC
>NA|TRBJ2-1|TRBD2|TRBV6-6|14
CASSPGLVYNEQFF
TGTGCCAGCAGCCCGGGACTAGTTTACAATGAGCAGTTCTTC
>NA|TRBJ2-7|NA|TRBV2|11
CASSETYEQYF
TGTGCCAGCAGTGAGACCTACGAGCAGTACTTC
>NA|TRBJ2-3|NA|TRBV7-2|12
CASSFLGDTQYF
TGTGCCAGCAGCTTCTTAGGAGACACGCAGTATTTT
>NA|TRBJ1-5|NA|TRBV2|13
CASSEGAVQPQHF
TGTGCCAGCAGTGAAGGGGCGGTTCAGCCCCAGCATTTT
>NA|TRBJ1-1|NA|TRBV7-2|15
CASSLGPYMNTEAFF
TGTGCCAGCAGCTTAGGGCCCTACATGAACACTGAAGCTTTCTTT
>NA|TRBJ1-5|NA|TRBV2|16
CASSKRRGRDGQPQHF
TGTGCCAGCTCTAAGCGCCGGGGGCGCGATGGTCAGCCCCAGCATTTT
>NA|TRBJ2-1|NA|TRBV19|13
CASSKGQYNEQFF
TGTGCCAGTAGTAAGGGTCAGTACAATGAGCAGTTCTTC
>NA|TRBJ1-2|TRBD1|TRBV7-9|15
CASSSYSGGKGGYTF
TGTGCCAGCAGCTCGTATTCAGGGGGGAAGGGCGGCTACACCTTC
>NA|TRBJ2-3|NA|TRBV4-3|17
CASSQSRGPPSTDTQYF
TGCGCCAGCAGCCAGTCACGGGGGCCACCTAGCACAGATACGCAGTATTTT